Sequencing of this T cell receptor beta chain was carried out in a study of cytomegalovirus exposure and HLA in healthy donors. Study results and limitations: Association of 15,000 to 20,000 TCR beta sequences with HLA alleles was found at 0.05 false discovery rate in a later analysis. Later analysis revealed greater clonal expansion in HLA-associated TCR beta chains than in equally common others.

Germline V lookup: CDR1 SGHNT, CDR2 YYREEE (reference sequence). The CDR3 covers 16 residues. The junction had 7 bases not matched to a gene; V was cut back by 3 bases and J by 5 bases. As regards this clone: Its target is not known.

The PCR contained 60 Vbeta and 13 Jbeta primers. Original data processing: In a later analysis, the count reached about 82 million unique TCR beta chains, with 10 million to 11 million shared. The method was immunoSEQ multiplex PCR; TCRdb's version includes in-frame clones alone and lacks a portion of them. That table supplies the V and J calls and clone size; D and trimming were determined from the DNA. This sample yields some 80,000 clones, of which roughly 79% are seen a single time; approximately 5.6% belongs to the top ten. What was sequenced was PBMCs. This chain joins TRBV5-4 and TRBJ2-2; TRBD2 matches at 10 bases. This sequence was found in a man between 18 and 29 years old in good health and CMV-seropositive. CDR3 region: CASSSKREGGTGELFF. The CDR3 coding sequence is TGTGCCAGCAGCTCCAAGCGGGAGGGCGGGACCGGGGAGCTGTTTTTT.